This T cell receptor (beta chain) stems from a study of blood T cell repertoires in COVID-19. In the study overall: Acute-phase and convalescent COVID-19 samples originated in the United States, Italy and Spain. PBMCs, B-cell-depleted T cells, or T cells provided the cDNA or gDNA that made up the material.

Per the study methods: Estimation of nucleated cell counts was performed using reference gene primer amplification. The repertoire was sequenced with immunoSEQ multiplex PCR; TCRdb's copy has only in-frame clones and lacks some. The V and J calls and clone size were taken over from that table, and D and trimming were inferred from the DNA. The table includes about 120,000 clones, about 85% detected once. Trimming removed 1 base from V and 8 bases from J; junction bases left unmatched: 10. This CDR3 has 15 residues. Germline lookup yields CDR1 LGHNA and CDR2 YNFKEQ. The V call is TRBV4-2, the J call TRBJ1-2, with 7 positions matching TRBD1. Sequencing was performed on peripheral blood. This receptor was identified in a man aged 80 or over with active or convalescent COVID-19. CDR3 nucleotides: TGTGCCAGCAGCCAAGTCTCAACAGGGGTCGGCGGCTACACCTTC. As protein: CASSQVSTGVGGYTF.